Listed below are T cell receptor beta chains from one sample, sequenced in a study of T cell repertoires in cytomegalovirus infection. Their specific antigens are unknown. Using its own MiXCR run on the reads, TCRdb lists one record per CDR3 protein. The sample contains around 230,000 distinct CDR3 sequences, 35% to 40% of which appear only once. Material: CD8+ T cells from cultured PBMCs, obtained from culture after CMV antigen stimulation. Every receptor here comes from a human donor in good health (CMV status not recorded). Some clones in this sample may be carry-over from other donors' samples. Each CDR3 is given with its conserved first and last residue. Fields, in order: J gene, V gene, CDR3 protein.

TRBJ2-3 TRBV7-3 CASSLRTSGADTQYF
TRBJ2-2 TRBV7-9 CASSSPIRSGGGLAVNTGELFF
TRBJ1-1 TRBV7-6 CASSNMSQNTEAFF
TRBJ2-1 TRBV12-5 CASDLPQGGPYNERFF
TRBJ1-1 TRBV11-1 CASSLIPQLNTEAFF
TRBJ2-3 TRBV6-4 CASSLRGISTDTQYF
TRBJ2-3 TRBV6-5 CASSPMWSGGGGNTQYF
TRBJ2-3 TRBV12-3/TRBV12-4 CASRRTNGSADTQYF
TRBJ2-6 TRBV28 CASSLIGLNSGANVLTF
TRBJ2-7 TRBV27 CASSLWGGYEQYF
TRBJ1-2 TRBV25-1 CASSQDGYGYTF
TRBJ1-2 TRBV28 CASRIGPGLSREIHTF
TRBJ2-2 TRBV5-6 CASSLRAGRTGELFF
TRBJ2-7 TRBV27 CASSLTGTGHEQYF
TRBJ2-3 TRBV12-3/TRBV12-4 CASSLRTDTQYF
TRBJ2-1 TRBV11-2 CASSRLAGGQSNEQFF
TRBJ2-2 TRBV7-9 CASSSLSGGRNTGELFF
TRBJ1-1 TRBV5-5 CASSLEDRGQEYTEAFF
TRBJ2-7 TRBV5-4 CASSCTGGTPSYEQYF
TRBJ2-7 TRBV20-1 CSANGRASYEQYF
TRBJ2-1 TRBV7-6 CASSLGLGNEQFF
TRBJ2-7 TRBV14 CASSQGPKAGEQYF
TRBJ2-7 TRBV6-5 CASSYRGSYEQYF
TRBJ1-2 TRBV6-1 CARLKTGDGCGYTF
TRBJ2-1 TRBV7-2 CASSYRDLAYNEQFF
TRBJ2-7 TRBV7-2 CASSLAGYSYEKYF
TRBJ2-5 TRBV4-1 CASSPGAGETQYF
TRBJ1-2 TRBV7-2 CASSLLKKADGYTF
TRBJ2-2 TRBV7-9 CASSPPQGNSNTGELFF
TRBJ2-6 TRBV15 CATSRENPGHRPGANVLTF
TRBJ2-7 TRBV12-3/TRBV12-4 CASSTPDTNLYEQYF
TRBJ1-2 TRBV7-3 CASSLDRPSWGYTF
TRBJ2-1 TRBV7-9 CASSPQIGQGQTYNEQFF
TRBJ2-4 TRBV7-8 CASSSKGEALAKNIQYF
TRBJ1-1 TRBV5-1 CASSEQQGMNTEAFF
TRBJ2-7 TRBV7-2 CASSLTRIHEQYF
TRBJ1-1 TRBV19 CATLPTRDRVRYTEAFF
TRBJ2-5 TRBV28 CASRKLRLAESQETQYF
TRBJ1-3 TRBV11-2 CASSSSTGGLSGNTIYF
TRBJ2-2 TRBV28 CASSLGRGTGELFF
TRBJ1-2 TRBV7-9 CASSFSGQGIRGGYTF
TRBJ2-4 TRBV12-3/TRBV12-4 CASSLGNANVNIQYF
TRBJ2-1 TRBV29-1 CSAVGAGGRNSYNEQFF
TRBJ2-7 TRBV15 CATSWDKVTYEQYF